Included here is one T cell receptor beta chain sequence, with context. Germline V CDR1 and CDR2: MNHEY, SMNVEV (reference sequence). V was shortened by 2 bases and J by 4 bases, with 6 bases between the two germline ends. The CDR3 contains 13 residues. These data originate in a study of OX40 agonist ivuxolimab in advanced cancers. Study-level background: Clinicians treated patients with ivuxolimab, an agonistic anti-OX40 (CD134) antibody. The dose-escalation group included hepatocellular carcinoma, melanoma, renal cell carcinoma and head and neck cancer.

Profiling relied on immunoSEQ multiplex PCR, and the TCRdb table lists in-frame clones only, not all of them. The sample includes some 100,000 clones, roughly nine tenths of them seen just once. Patients were excluded for autoimmune disease history or systemic immunosuppression. This chain links TRBV27 with TRBJ2-1; D unclear. The receptor was derived from an adult with an advanced solid tumor such as melanoma, head and neck, liver or kidney cancer. The sample consisted of CD4+ or CD8+ T cells sorted from blood, taken in a trial of the OX40 agonist ivuxolimab. The CDR3 sequence: CASSLQTYNEQFF. CDR3 nucleotides: TGTGCCAGCAGTTTACAGACATACAATGAGCAGTTCTTC.